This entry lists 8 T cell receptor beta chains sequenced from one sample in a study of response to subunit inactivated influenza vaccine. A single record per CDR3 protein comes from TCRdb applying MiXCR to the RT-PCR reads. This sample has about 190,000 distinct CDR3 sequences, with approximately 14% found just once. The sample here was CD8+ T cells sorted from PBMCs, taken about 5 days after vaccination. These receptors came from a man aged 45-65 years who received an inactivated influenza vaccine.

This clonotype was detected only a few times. The CDR3 protein is CASSVRPGHSYNEQFF. CDR3 nucleotide sequence: TGTGCCAGCAGCGTTCGACCGGGACACAGCTACAATGAGCAGTTCTTC. The chain couples TRBV11-2 to TRBJ2-1, with D maybe TRBD1 (6 bases). The ends were cut back, 5 bases at V and 3 bases at J, with 17 bases in the middle. Germline CDR1 and CDR2: SGHAT and FQNNGV. The CDR3 consists of 16 residues.

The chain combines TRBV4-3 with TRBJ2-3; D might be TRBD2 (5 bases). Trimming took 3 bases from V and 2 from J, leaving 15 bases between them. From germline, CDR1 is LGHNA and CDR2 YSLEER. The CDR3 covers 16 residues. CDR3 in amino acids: CASSHDLRTPTDTQYF. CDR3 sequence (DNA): TGCGCCAGCAGCCACGACCTACGGACTCCCACAGATACGCAGTATTTT.

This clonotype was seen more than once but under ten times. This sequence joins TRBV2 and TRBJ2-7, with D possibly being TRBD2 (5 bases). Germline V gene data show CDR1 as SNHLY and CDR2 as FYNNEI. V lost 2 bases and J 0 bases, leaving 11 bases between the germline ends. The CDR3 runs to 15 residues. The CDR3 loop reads CASSEWSAGSYEQYF. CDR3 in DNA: TGTGCCAGCAGTGAATGGTCCGCGGGCTCCTACGAGCAGTACTTC.

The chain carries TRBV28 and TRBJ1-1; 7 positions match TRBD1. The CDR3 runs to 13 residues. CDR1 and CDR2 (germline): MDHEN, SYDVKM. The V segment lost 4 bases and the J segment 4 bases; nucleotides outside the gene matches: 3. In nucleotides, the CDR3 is TGTGCCAGCAGTTCAGGGGGAAGCACTGAAGCTTTCTTT. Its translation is CASSSGGSTEAFF.

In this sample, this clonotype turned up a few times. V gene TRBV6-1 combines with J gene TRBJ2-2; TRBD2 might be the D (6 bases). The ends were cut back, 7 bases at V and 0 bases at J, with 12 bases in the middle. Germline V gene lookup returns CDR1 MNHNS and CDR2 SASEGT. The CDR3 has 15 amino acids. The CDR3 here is CASMPGGPNTGELFF. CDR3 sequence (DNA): TGTGCCAGCATGCCCGGGGGTCCGAACACCGGGGAGCTGTTTTTT.

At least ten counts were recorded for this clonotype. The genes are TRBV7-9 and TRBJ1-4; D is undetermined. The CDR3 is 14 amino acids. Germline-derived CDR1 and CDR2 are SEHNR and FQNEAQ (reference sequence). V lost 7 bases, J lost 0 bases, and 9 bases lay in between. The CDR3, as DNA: TGTGCCAGCATGAACGGGGCAACTAATGAAAAACTGTTTTTT. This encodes CASMNGATNEKLFF.

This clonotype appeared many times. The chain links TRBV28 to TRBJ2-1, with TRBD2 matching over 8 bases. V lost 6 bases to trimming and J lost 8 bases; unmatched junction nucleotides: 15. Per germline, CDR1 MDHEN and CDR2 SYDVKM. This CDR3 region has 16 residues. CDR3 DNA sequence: TGTGCCAGCAGCCAAGGCTCTGGACTAGCTGTCCATGAGCAGTTCTTC. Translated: CASSQGSGLAVHEQFF.

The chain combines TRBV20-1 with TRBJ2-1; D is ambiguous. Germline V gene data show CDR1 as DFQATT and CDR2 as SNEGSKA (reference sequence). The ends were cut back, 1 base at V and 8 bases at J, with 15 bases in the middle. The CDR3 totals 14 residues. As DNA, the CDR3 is TGCAGTGCTAGAGGGGCTAGTTATTATTATGAGCAGTTCTTC. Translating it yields CSARGASYYYEQFF.